Each of the 20 T cell receptor beta chains below was sequenced from the same sample in a study of T-cell memory formation after mild COVID-19. TCRdb re-called the 5' RACE reads through MiXCR, storing one row per CDR3 protein. Among approximately 570,000 distinct CDR3 sequences listed, under 20% were seen once. Specimen: PBMCs or a T cell subset sorted from them (not recorded which). The receptors stem from an adult woman who had mild COVID-19 (a few samples of this study predate the infection). Cell type and time point are not known.

The V and J genes are TRBV5-4 and TRBJ1-1; D is unresolved. V was trimmed by 4 bases and J by 5 bases, leaving 18 bases between them. This CDR3 has 15 amino acids. From germline, CDR1 is SGHNT and CDR2 YYREEE (reference sequence). DNA of the CDR3: TGTGCCAGCAGCGTAAAAAAGGGAGGTGCGACTGAAGCTTTCTTT. It yields the protein CASSVKKGGATEAFF.

The rearrangement uses TRBV24-1 and TRBJ2-2; tentatively, D is TRBD1 (5 bases). Germline V CDR1 and CDR2: KGHDR, SFDVKD. The CDR3 consists of 14 residues. V gave up 5 bases and J gave up 0 bases, with 6 bases separating them. The DNA of the CDR3 is TGTGCCACCAGTGGGACATCGAACACCGGGGAGCTGTTTTTT. The encoded protein is CATSGTSNTGELFF.

The rearrangement uses TRBV20-1 and TRBJ2-1; 12 bases agree with TRBD2. CDR1 and CDR2 from the germline V gene are DFQATT and SNEGSKA (reference sequence). V shed 1 base, J shed 0 bases, and the junction held 4 bases outside the gene matches. The CDR3 covers 17 residues. The DNA of the CDR3 is TGCAGTGCTAGAGTCCTAGCGGGAGGGTTCTCCTACAATGAGCAGTTCTTC. This sequence encodes CSARVLAGGFSYNEQFF.

This clonotype has more than one count but fewer than ten. The gene calls are TRBV18 and TRBJ1-1, with D perhaps TRBD1 (5 bases). Germline V gene sequence: CDR1 KGHSH, CDR2 LQKENI. V lost 1 base and J 2 bases, leaving 14 bases between the germline ends. The CDR3 loop spans 16 amino acids. CDR3 sequence: CASSPQFDSLNTEAFF. CDR3 DNA sequence: TGTGCCAGCTCACCACAATTTGACAGCCTAAACACTGAAGCTTTCTTT. Based on the CDR3 plus reference TRBV18 and TRBJ1-1, the full variable domain is NAGVMQNPRHLVRRRGQEARLRCSPMKGHSHVYWYRQLPEEGLKFMVYLQKENIIDESGMPKERFSAEFPKEGPSILRIQQVVRGDSAAYFCASSPQFDSLNTEAFFGQGTRLTVV.

In its sample, this clonotype was seen many times. The V call is TRBV20-1, the J call TRBJ1-1; maybe TRBD1 (6 bases). CDR3 length equals 14 residues. V lost 6 bases, J lost 5 bases, and 19 bases lay in between. CDR1 and CDR2 from the germline V gene are DFQATT and SNEGSKA (reference sequence). The CDR3 spells CSAPVGGPGTEAFF. The CDR3 DNA reads as TGCAGTGCCCCAGTTGGGGGGCCGGGGACTGAAGCTTTCTTT.

The rearrangement links TRBV6-1 to TRBJ2-3, with D possibly matching TRBD2 (7 bases). The CDR3 extends over 13 amino acids. Germline CDR1 and CDR2: MNHNS and SASEGT. Trimming took 5 bases from V and 8 from J, leaving 14 bases between them. As DNA, the CDR3 is TGTGCCAGCAGTCTGGGGGGGCTAAGTACGCAGTATTTT. Amino acid sequence: CASSLGGLSTQYF.

The chain couples TRBV27 to TRBJ1-4; D remains ambiguous. CDR1 and CDR2 from the germline V gene are MNHEY and SMNVEV (reference sequence). V was pared by 5 bases and J by 8 bases, with 15 bases between. CDR3 length equals 14 residues. CDR3 protein: CASSPRASEEKLFF. The CDR3 bases are TGTGCCAGCAGTCCGCGGGCATCGGAGGAAAAACTGTTTTTT.

This rearrangement joins TRBV20-1 to TRBJ2-7; TRBD2 matches 12 bases. The CDR3 is made up of 14 amino acids. The V gene end was trimmed by 1 base and the J gene end by 4 bases; junction bases not matched to a gene: 2. Germline CDR1 reads DFQATT; CDR2 reads SNEGSKA (reference sequence). CDR3 DNA: TGCAGTGCTAGAGGAGGACTAGCGGGGTACGAGCAGTACTTC. It yields the protein CSARGGLAGYEQYF.

This clonotype was counted at least ten times. This chain uses TRBV7-9 with TRBJ2-7, with unresolved D. The CDR3 totals 13 residues. Germline assignment: CDR1 SEHNR and CDR2 FQNEAQ (reference sequence). V was clipped by 1 base and J by 3 bases, with 7 bases between them. CDR3 sequence: CASSLETYYEQYF. Written as DNA, the CDR3 is TGTGCCAGCAGCTTAGAGACCTACTACGAGCAGTACTTC.

The chain has TRBV4-1 and TRBJ2-3; D tentatively reads TRBD1 or TRBD2 (5 bases each). Trimming left V 1 base short and J 0 bases short, with 20 bases between. Per the germline V gene, CDR1 is MGHRA and CDR2 is YSYEKL. This CDR3 contains 19 residues. The DNA of the CDR3 is TGCGCCAGCAGCCAAGGGGCTCCTGGGGGTGGACCTAGCACAGATACGCAGTATTTT. Amino acids: CASSQGAPGGGPSTDTQYF.

This clonotype was detected only a few times. This sequence joins TRBV7-8 and TRBJ2-6; a weak D match, TRBD2 (6 bases). The CDR3 contains 16 residues. V shed 1 base and J shed 1 base, with 8 bases lying between them. The germline CDR1 and CDR2 sequences are SGHVS and FQNEAQ. The CDR3 loop reads CASSLGLASGANVLTF. In DNA form, the CDR3 reads TGTGCCAGCAGCTTAGGGCTAGCGTCTGGGGCCAACGTCCTGACTTTC. Filled out from reference TRBV7-8 and TRBJ2-6, the complete variable domain reads GAGVSQSPRYKVAKRGQDVALRCDPISGHVSLFWYQQALGQGPEFLTYFQNEAQLDKSGLPSDRFFAERPEGSVSTLKIQRTQQEDSAVYLCASSLGLASGANVLTFGAGSRLTVL.

There are many counts of this clonotype. The V and J genes are TRBV20-1 and TRBJ2-2; possibly TRBD1 for D (5 bases). Trimming took 2 bases from V and 6 from J, leaving 10 bases between them. The CDR3 covers 13 residues. The germline CDR1 and CDR2 sequences are DFQATT and SNEGSKA (reference sequence). This CDR3 is CSARSRAAGELFF. Here the CDR3 DNA reads TGCAGTGCTAGAAGCAGGGCGGCCGGGGAGCTGTTTTTT.

This clonotype was seen more than once but under ten times. This chain connects TRBV5-1 to TRBJ2-7, with unresolved D. The CDR3 contains 13 residues. V was clipped by 5 bases and J by 4 bases, with 13 bases between them. Germline CDR1 is SGHRS and CDR2 is YFSETQ. In DNA, the CDR3 is TGCGCCAGCAGAATGGAGAGTCTTTACGAGCAGTACTTC. Residues: CASRMESLYEQYF.

This clonotype was observed a few times. The CDR3 ends on some other residue instead of the conserved phenylalanine or tryptophan, so this is likely a read error. The DNA is omitted, as the CDR3 cannot be located on it reliably, and the CDR3 follows TCRdb's listing. The CDR3 sequence is CASSLGGQLLAI. The genes are TRBV12-3 or TRBV12-4 and TRBJ2-7; no DNA check was done on the table's D call, TRBD1. The CDR3 length equals 12 residues, ends included.

Written as DNA, the CDR3 is TGCAGTGCCCCGAGTACGGGGAACTATGGCTACACCTTC. Amino acids: CSAPSTGNYGYTF. The rearrangement uses TRBV20-1 and TRBJ1-2; D ambiguous. This CDR3 contains 13 residues. V was cut by 6 bases and J by 2 bases, with 13 bases left in between. CDR1 DFQATT and CDR2 SNEGSKA come from the germline V gene (reference sequence).

This clonotype came up a few times. The V gene is TRBV19, the J gene TRBJ2-1, with a possible D match to TRBD2 (7 bases). Deletions cut 5 bases from V and 5 bases from J, with 19 bases between. The CDR3 contains 16 residues. Per germline, CDR1 LNHDA and CDR2 SQIVND (reference sequence). CDR3 in DNA: TGTGCCAGTAGTCTCTATTCTAGGGGGGGGGACAATGAGCAGTTCTTC. Translation: CASSLYSRGGDNEQFF.

This clonotype has more than one count but fewer than ten. The V gene is TRBV16, the J gene TRBJ2-3; unclear D gene. Trimming left V 0 bases short and J 2 bases short, with 9 bases between. CDR1 and CDR2 from the germline V gene are KGHSY and FQNENV. The CDR3 has 15 amino acids. The CDR3 region has the DNA TGTGCCAGCAGCCAATCGCACGGTTTCACAGATACGCAGTATTTT. Translated: CASSQSHGFTDTQYF.

The CDR3 here is CASSDPGTGVQEQYF. CDR3 nucleotides: TGTGCCAGCAGTGACCCCGGGACAGGGGTCCAAGAGCAGTACTTC. V and J are TRBV12-3 or TRBV12-4 and TRBJ2-7, with TRBD1 matching 10 bases. This CDR3 has 15 residues. Germline trimming cut 5 bases from V and 7 bases from J; bases unmatched to any gene: 11.

This clonotype was recorded at least ten times. J is TRBJ2-7 and V is TRBV3-1, with TRBD2 identical over 9 bases. The trim removed 0 bases at V and 6 bases at J, leaving 6 bases unmatched. The CDR3 runs to 15 residues. Germline V gene sequence: CDR1 LGHDT, CDR2 YNNKEL (reference sequence). The CDR3 DNA reads as TGTGCCAGCAGCCAAGATACTGCGGGAGGGCTCGAGCAGTACTTC. Its translation is CASSQDTAGGLEQYF.

The gene calls are TRBV24-1 and TRBJ1-2; weak D call: TRBD1 (6 bases). The CDR3 runs to 14 residues. V was pared by 2 bases and J by 4 bases, with 10 bases between. Looked up from germline, CDR1 is KGHDR and CDR2 is SFDVKD. The CDR3 DNA reads as TGTGCCACCAGTGATTCAGGGGTAGCCTATGGCTACACCTTC. It specifies CATSDSGVAYGYTF.